The next 11 T cell receptor beta chains were all read from a single sample in a study of blood T cells in healthy people across ages. Primers used in a second PCR of roughly 6 to 11 cycles were a sample-barcoded 5' primer and a J-beta primer mix. TCRdb ran MiXCR on the 5' RACE reads and lists one entry per CDR3 protein. Here the sample spans almost 1 million distinct CDR3 sequences, 45% to 60% being singletons. Sequenced material: blood. These receptors all stem from an older woman in good health.

Regarding this clonotype: The junction differs from germline at one of its ends, possibly a read error. This rearrangement joins TRBV7-2 to TRBJ2-6, with TRBD1 as a possible D gene (6 bases). Germline CDR1 SGHTA, CDR2 FQGNSA. The CDR3 runs 18 residues. The CDR3 nucleotides read TGTGCCAGCAGCTTAGTGGGGACACGCAGCTCTGGGGCCAACGTCCCGACTTTC. Translating gives CASSLVGTRSSGANVPTF.

Only a few counts were recorded for this clonotype. The chain employs TRBV28 and TRBJ1-2; D unclear. CDR1 is MDHEN, CDR2 SYDVKM, per germline. Deletions cut 5 bases from V and 2 bases from J, with 12 bases between. The CDR3 covers 14 residues. CDR3 sequence reads: CASSPLTTNYGYTF. The CDR3 DNA reads TGTGCCAGCAGTCCCCTAACAACGAACTATGGCTACACCTTC.

The chain uses TRBV7-3 and TRBJ2-3; D remains ambiguous. CDR3 length equals 15 residues. V lost 1 base to trimming and J lost 1 base, with 9 bases between them. The V gene's germline CDR1 is SGHTA and CDR2 FQGTGA. This chain's CDR3 is CASSLMGKGTDTQYF. The CDR3 nucleotides are TGTGCCAGCAGCTTAATGGGGAAAGGCACAGATACGCAGTATTTT.

There are many counts of this clonotype. This sequence joins TRBV13 and TRBJ2-7; D is possibly TRBD2 (5 bases). The CDR3 has 14 amino acids. Germline CDR1 PRHDT, CDR2 FYEKMQ (reference sequence). Trimming left V 6 bases short and J 2 bases short, with 14 bases between. CDR3 protein: CASRLAGRTYEQYF. The CDR3, as DNA: TGTGCCAGCAGGCTAGCCGGCAGAACCTACGAGCAGTACTTC.

The rearrangement joins TRBV28 to TRBJ2-4, with TRBD2 matching 14 bases. Germline CDR1 reads MDHEN; CDR2 reads SYDVKM. The CDR3 loop spans 17 amino acids. J lost 11 bases, V lost 2 bases, and 11 bases had no gene match. The DNA of the CDR3 is TGTGCCAGCAGTTTACCTCCCGGGACTAGCGGGAGTTGGGTTCAGTACTTC. Amino acids: CASSLPPGTSGSWVQYF.

A few counts support this clonotype. This chain uses TRBV7-2 with TRBJ2-1; D is ambiguous. CDR1 is SGHTA and CDR2 is FQGNSA in the germline V gene. The length of the CDR3 is 13 residues. The V end lost 6 bases, the J end lost 7 bases, and 13 bases lay between the germline ends. CDR3 loop: CASRGIRRNEQFF. CDR3 nucleotides: TGTGCCAGCAGAGGAATTAGACGTAATGAGCAGTTCTTC. The full variable domain, in which reference TRBV7-2 and TRBJ2-1 provide the parts outside the CDR3, is GAGVSQSPSNKVTEKGKDVELRCDPISGHTALYWYRQSLGQGLEFLIYFQGNSAPDKSGLPSDRFSAERTGGSVSTLTIQRTQQEDSAVYLCASRGIRRNEQFFGPGTRLTVL.

The chain is built from TRBV20-1 and TRBJ2-7, with a tentative D call TRBD2 (5 bases). V was clipped by 5 bases and J by 0 bases, with 17 bases between them. Germline CDR1 reads DFQATT; CDR2 reads SNEGSKA (reference sequence). CDR3 size: 15 residues. The CDR3 DNA sequence: TGCAGTGCTGCACTAGGAACTCCCAGCTCCTACGAGCAGTACTTC. Amino acids: CSAALGTPSSYEQYF.

This clonotype was detected many times. The CDR3 coding sequence is TGTGCCAGCAGCTTAGTATTAGTGGCAGATACGCAGTATTTT. Residues: CASSLVLVADTQYF. The genes are TRBV7-8 and TRBJ2-3, with D unresolved. Germline values: CDR1 SGHVS, CDR2 FQNEAQ. Deletions cut 1 base from V and 4 bases from J, with 9 bases between. This CDR3 contains 14 residues.

The genes are TRBV12-3 or TRBV12-4 and TRBJ2-1; no firm D call. The CDR3 covers 14 residues. V was trimmed by 3 bases and J by 10 bases, leaving 16 bases between them. CDR3 bases: TGTGCCAGCAGTTTCCTAGACACCCGCGGAGAGCAGTTCTTC. This translates into CASSFLDTRGEQFF.

On this clonotype: One junction end disagrees with the germline gene, perhaps due to a read error. The rearrangement links TRBV29-1 to TRBJ2-7, with a tentative D call TRBD1 (5 bases). Germline V gene lookup returns CDR1 SQVTM and CDR2 ANQGSEA. The length of the CDR3 is 12 residues. CDR3 sequence: CCVGQVPYEQYF. The CDR3 DNA sequence: TGCTGCGTGGGGCAGGTTCCTTACGAGCAGTACTTC.

The V gene is TRBV20-1, the J gene TRBJ2-7; 9 nucleotides agree with TRBD1. V shed 5 bases and J 0 bases; nucleotides not matched to a gene: 11. Germline-derived CDR1 and CDR2 are DFQATT and SNEGSKA (reference sequence). The CDR3 spans 16 residues. The CDR3 bases are TGCAGTGCTGCATCAGGATACAGGGGGCCCTCCTACGAGCAGTACTTC. This sequence encodes CSAASGYRGPSYEQYF.